This T cell receptor (beta chain) was profiled in a study of cytomegalovirus exposure and HLA in healthy donors. PCR primers comprised 60 Vbeta and 13 Jbeta primers. Generated by immunoSEQ multiplex PCR, the TCRdb table keeps only in-frame clones and is missing some. The table records some 40,000 clones, roughly three quarters of them present only once. Although they were nominally healthy when sampled, donors likely had unrecorded immune exposures. Study-level results: Researchers catalogued approximately 160 TCR beta chains as cytomegalovirus-associated. Later analysis identified a missense DCLRE1C variant that was linked to TCR beta V- and J-gene trimming. There were reportedly fewer N-insertions in an Asian-associated ancestry cluster than the approximately 600-donor mean, in a later analysis.

For this clone: The antigen is unknown.

The CDR3 runs to 13 residues. With 3 bases removed from V and 4 bases from J, the gap between germline ends came to 10 bases. Germline V lookup: CDR1 SGHRS, CDR2 YFSETQ. This chain joins TRBV5-1 and TRBJ1-1; D is unresolved. The sequenced material came from PBMCs. This clonotype was sampled from a middle-aged man in good health and CMV-seronegative. CDR3 sequence reads: CASSSGVSTEAFF. For the CDR3, the DNA is TGCGCCAGCAGCTCCGGGGTGAGCACTGAAGCTTTCTTT.